The 4 T cell receptor beta chains in this list originate from one sample, sequenced in a study of memory CD4+ T cells and cytomegalovirus serostatus. Repertoires were generated with immunoSEQ multiplex PCR, while TCRdb's copy carries only in-frame clones and drops some. The repertoire includes about 75,000 clones, approximately 78% of them detected once, and 2% to 3% sits in the top ten. Single viable CD3+CD4+CD8-CD45RO+ cells were sorted as the memory CD4+ T cells. Sequenced input: memory CD4+ T cells from blood. The source is an adult in good health and CMV-seropositive.

This clone came up once. This rearrangement joins TRBV2 to TRBJ2-2, with 7 bases fitting TRBD1. V was clipped by 2 bases and J by 2 bases; unmatched bases: 5. Germline CDR1 SNHLY, CDR2 FYNNEI. The CDR3 covers 16 residues. The CDR3: CASSENRGLNTGELFF. Written as DNA, the CDR3 is TGTGCCAGCAGTGAAAACAGGGGTCTTAACACCGGGGAGCTGTTTTTT.

This clone is a singleton in its sample. This rearrangement joins TRBV6-1 to TRBJ1-2; D possibly corresponds to TRBD1 (5 bases). The CDR3 is made up of 16 amino acids. V dropped 2 bases and J dropped 3 bases, with 16 bases sitting between them. Germline values: CDR1 MNHNS, CDR2 SASEGT. CDR3 amino acids: CASSENPRQTYYGYTF. The CDR3 bases are TGTGCCAGCAGTGAAAACCCCAGACAGACATACTATGGCTACACCTTC.

The CDR3 DNA reads as TGTGCCAGCGGGAGGGGGGGCACTGAAGCTTTCTTT. It encodes CASGRGGTEAFF. The rearrangement links TRBV27 to TRBJ1-1, with a weak D call TRBD1 (6 bases). This CDR3 region has 12 residues. From germline, CDR1 is MNHEY and CDR2 SMNVEV (reference sequence). V was shortened by 8 bases and J by 4 bases, with 11 bases between the two germline ends.

This chain uses TRBV7-9 with TRBJ1-2; a weak D match, TRBD1 (5 bases). Trimming pared 5 bases from V and 6 bases from J, leaving 19 bases between. The CDR3 length is 15 residues. Germline loops: CDR1 SEHNR, CDR2 FQNEAQ (reference sequence). In nucleotides, the CDR3 is TGTGCCAGCAGCCCAGGGACCCAGGGTAGGCATGGCTACACCTTC. This translates into CASSPGTQGRHGYTF.